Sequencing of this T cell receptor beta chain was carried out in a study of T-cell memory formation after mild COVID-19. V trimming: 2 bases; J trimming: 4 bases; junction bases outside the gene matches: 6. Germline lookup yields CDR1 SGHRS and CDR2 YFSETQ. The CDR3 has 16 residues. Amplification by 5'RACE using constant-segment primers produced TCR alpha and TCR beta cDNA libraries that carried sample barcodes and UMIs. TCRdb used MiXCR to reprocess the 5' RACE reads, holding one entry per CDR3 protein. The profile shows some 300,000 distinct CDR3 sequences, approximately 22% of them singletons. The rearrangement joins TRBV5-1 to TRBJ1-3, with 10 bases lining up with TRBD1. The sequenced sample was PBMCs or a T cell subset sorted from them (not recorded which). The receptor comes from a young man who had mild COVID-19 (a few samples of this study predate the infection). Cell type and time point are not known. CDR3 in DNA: TGCGCCAGCAGCTTCACCGGGACAGGGGCAGGAAACACCATATATTTT. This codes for CASSFTGTGAGNTIYF.